The 18 T cell receptor beta chains below come from one sample, sequenced in a study of breast tumors, draining lymph nodes, adjacent tissues. Breast cancer patients provided tissue from their axillary draining lymph nodes. One entry per CDR3 protein results from TCRdb running MiXCR on the multiplex PCR reads. The sample carries 270,000 or so distinct CDR3 sequences, under 35% recorded once. The sample consisted of axillary lymph node tissue. These receptors came from a female donor with breast cancer. Some clones in this sample may be carry-over from other donors' samples.

Note on this clonotype: A single base separates this from a much larger clone, so it may be a read error. The chain carries TRBV19 and TRBJ2-5; 7 bases fit TRBD1. Germline values: CDR1 LNHDA, CDR2 SQIVND (reference sequence). The CDR3 extends over 15 amino acids. The CDR3 region is CASSIDQRGQEIQYF. Written as DNA, the CDR3 is TGTGCCAGTAGTATAGATCAAAGGGGGCAAGAGATCCAGTACTTC.

Turning to this clonotype: An end of the junction differs from the germline gene, which may be a read error. The chain recombines TRBV6-5 with TRBJ2-3; no reliable D call. The V gene's germline CDR1 is MNHEY and CDR2 SVGAGI. The CDR3 runs to 15 residues. Written as DNA, the CDR3 is TGTGCCAGCAGTCACTCTTCTGTTAGCACAGATACGCAGTATTTT. As protein: CASSHSSVSTDTQYF.

This clonotype was seen repeatedly, ten times or more. The chain links TRBV20-1 to TRBJ2-5; D may be TRBD2 (6 bases). Trimming shortened V by 6 bases and J by 4 bases, and 15 bases separated the two germline ends. Germline V gene sequence: CDR1 DFQATT, CDR2 SNEGSKA (reference sequence). This CDR3 has 13 amino acids. The CDR3 DNA reads as TGCAGTGCCCCCCGGGGGATCCCAGAGACCCAGTACTTC. It codes for CSAPRGIPETQYF.

Worth noting for this clonotype: The conserved phenylalanine or tryptophan normally closing the CDR3 is absent here, so this likely arose from a read error. V is TRBV20-1 and J is TRBJ1-5; D ambiguous. Trimming left V 3 bases short and J 7 bases short, with 13 bases between. This CDR3 has 13 residues. The germline V gene encodes CDR1 DFQATT and CDR2 SNEGSKA (reference sequence). Here the CDR3 reads CSASEGSNQPQHS. The DNA of the CDR3 is TGCAGTGCTAGTGAAGGGTCTAACCAGCCCCAGCATTCT.

This clonotype has at least ten counts. The chain joins TRBV12-3 or TRBV12-4 to TRBJ1-5; tentatively, D is TRBD1 (5 bases). The CDR3 covers 14 residues. V was trimmed by 3 bases and J by 5 bases, leaving 11 bases between them. The CDR3 DNA reads TGTGCCAGCAGTTTTGGCGGGGGGGATCAGCCCCAGCATTTT. Translating gives CASSFGGGDQPQHF.

The chain carries TRBV15 and TRBJ2-7; maybe TRBD1 (5 bases). CDR1 LNHNV and CDR2 YYDKDF come from the germline V gene (reference sequence). The length of the CDR3 is 14 residues. The germline V and J ends were trimmed by 1 base and 0 bases, with 7 bases remaining between them. The chain's CDR3 is CATSRGGSSYEQYF. CDR3 in DNA: TGTGCCACCAGCAGAGGGGGCAGCTCCTACGAGCAGTACTTC.

This clonotype was picked up many times. This chain connects TRBV15 to TRBJ2-1; TRBD1 matches 7 bases. V lost 1 base, J lost 7 bases, and 4 bases stayed unmatched. CDR1 and CDR2 from the germline V gene are LNHNV and YYDKDF (reference sequence). CDR3 size: 14 residues. The CDR3 here is CATSRGQGGNEQFF. CDR3 nucleotides: TGTGCCACCAGCAGAGGACAGGGTGGAAATGAGCAGTTCTTC.

This clonotype was seen many times. The chain is built from TRBV20-1 and TRBJ2-1, with 13 positions matching TRBD2. The CDR3 has 14 residues. Germline V gene lookup returns CDR1 DFQATT and CDR2 SNEGSKA (reference sequence). V lost 6 bases, J lost 9 bases, and 8 bases stayed unmatched. CDR3 nucleotide sequence: TGCAGTGCATGGACTAGCGGGAGTTCGGGTGAGCAGTTCTTC. Translation gives CSAWTSGSSGEQFF.

This clonotype has a count of ten or more. The chain carries TRBV20-1 and TRBJ2-1; TRBD2 matches at 9 bases. V shed 3 bases and J 0 bases; nucleotides not matched to a gene: 12. This CDR3 has 18 amino acids. Looked up from germline, CDR1 is DFQATT and CDR2 is SNEGSKA (reference sequence). The CDR3, as DNA: TGCAGTGCTAGTGGGTCACTAGCGGGTTCTAGCTCCTACAATGAGCAGTTCTTC. Translating it yields CSASGSLAGSSSYNEQFF.

This clonotype was counted ten times or more. CDR3 loop: CALGQPQHF. For the CDR3, the DNA is TGTGCCTTAGGGCAGCCCCAGCATTTT. This chain joins TRBV6-5 and TRBJ1-5; D gene uncertain. The V and J ends lost 11 bases and 7 bases respectively, with 6 bases between them. CDR1 is MNHEY, CDR2 SVGAGI, per germline. CDR3 length equals 9 residues.

At least ten counts were recorded for this clonotype. This sequence joins TRBV6-2 or TRBV6-3 and TRBJ2-5; D gene unclear. CDR3 length equals 13 residues. Germline-derived CDR1 and CDR2 are MNHEY and SVGEGT. V was cut by 6 bases and J by 2 bases, with 10 bases left in between. CDR3 sequence: CASSWVPQETQYF. The CDR3 coding sequence is TGTGCCAGCAGCTGGGTTCCACAAGAGACCCAGTACTTC.

Ten or more counts support this clonotype. Relative to the germline gene, one junction end is altered; a read error may explain this. This rearrangement joins TRBV7-7 to TRBJ2-3; no firm D call. The CDR3 runs 14 residues. The germline V gene encodes CDR1 SSHAT and CDR2 FNYEAQ (reference sequence). CDR3: CASSLTALTDTQYF. CDR3 DNA sequence: TGTGCTAGCAGCTTAACTGCACTCACAGATACGCAGTATTTT.

As for this clonotype: The junction does not match germline at one end; this may be a read error. This sequence joins TRBV28 and TRBJ1-6, with D possibly being TRBD1 (6 bases). There are 17 residues in the CDR3. Germline values: CDR1 MDHEN, CDR2 SYDVKM. Here the CDR3 reads CASSLGQPIAYNSLLHF. The DNA of the CDR3 is TGTGCCAGCAGTTTGGGACAACCCATCGCCTATAATTCACTCCTCCACTTT. Based on the CDR3 plus reference TRBV28 and TRBJ1-6, the full variable domain is DVKVTQSSRYLVKRTGEKVFLECVQDMDHENMFWYRQDPGLGLRLIYFSYDVKMKEKGDIPEGYSVSREKKERFSLILESASTNQTSMYLCASSLGQPIAYNSLLHFGNGTRLTVT.

This clonotype was seen more than once but under ten times. The chain is built from TRBV27 and TRBJ2-7, with D maybe TRBD2 (6 bases). The germline V gene has CDR1 MNHEY and CDR2 SMNVEV (reference sequence). The CDR3 extends over 15 amino acids. Trimming pared 5 bases from V and 6 bases from J, leaving 20 bases between. CDR3 residues: CASSRGTGEVREQYF. The CDR3 DNA reads TGTGCCAGCAGTCGGGGTACGGGAGAGGTCCGCGAGCAGTACTTC.

The chain couples TRBV7-2 to TRBJ2-3, with D possibly being TRBD1 (5 bases). CDR1 is SGHTA, CDR2 FQGNSA, per germline. CDR3 length: 18 amino acids. V dropped 3 bases and J dropped 6 bases, with 25 bases sitting between them. CDR3 in DNA: TGTGCCAGCAGCTTCCGGACCCCTTGGGGCCTTAGCATGGATACGCAGTATTTT. Translating gives CASSFRTPWGLSMDTQYF. Using reference TRBV7-2 and TRBJ2-3 for the parts outside the CDR3, the full variable domain is GAGVSQSPSNKVTEKGKDVELRCDPISGHTALYWYRQSLGQGLEFLIYFQGNSAPDKSGLPSDRFSAERTGGSVSTLTIQRTQQEDSAVYLCASSFRTPWGLSMDTQYFGPGTRLTVL.

With respect to this clonotype: Since a much larger clone is just one base distant, this may be a read error. The chain combines TRBV20-1 with TRBJ2-1; D is tentatively TRBD1 or TRBD2 (5 bases each). The V end lost 4 bases, the J end lost 0 bases, and 16 bases lay between the germline ends. The CDR3 has 16 amino acids. Germline V gene sequence: CDR1 DFQATT, CDR2 SNEGSKA (reference sequence). CDR3 sequence (DNA): TGCAGTGCTAAGAGGGACCATCAGTTCTCCTACAATGAGCAGTTCTTC. Residues: CSAKRDHQFSYNEQFF.

For this clonotype: Given a much more abundant clone one base away, this may be a read error. This chain connects TRBV19 to TRBJ1-2; 9 nucleotides align to TRBD1. There are 18 residues in the CDR3. CDR1 is LNHDA, CDR2 SQIVND, per germline (reference sequence). This chain's CDR3 is CASSARRDRDGANYGSTF. The CDR3 DNA is TGTGCCAGTAGCGCCCGGCGGGACAGGGACGGAGCTAACTATGGCTCCACCTTC.

Remarks on this clonotype: One junction end does not reproduce the germline sequence, and a read error may be involved. The genes are TRBV7-9 and TRBJ2-1, with D perhaps matching TRBD1 (7 bases). Germline CDR1 is SEHNR and CDR2 is FQNEAQ (reference sequence). CDR3 length: 17 amino acids. CDR3 DNA: TGTGCCAGCAGCTCCCGTGGGGGGACAGCCGACCGGAATGAGCAGTCCTTC. Translation: CASSSRGGTADRNEQSF. The full variable domain, in which reference TRBV7-9 and TRBJ2-1 provide the parts outside the CDR3, is DTGVSQNPRHKITKRGQNVTFRCDPISEHNRLYWYRQTLGQGPEFLTYFQNEAQLEKSRLLSDRFSAERPKGSFSTLEIQRTEQGDSAMYLCASSSRGGTADRNEQSFGPGTRLTVL.